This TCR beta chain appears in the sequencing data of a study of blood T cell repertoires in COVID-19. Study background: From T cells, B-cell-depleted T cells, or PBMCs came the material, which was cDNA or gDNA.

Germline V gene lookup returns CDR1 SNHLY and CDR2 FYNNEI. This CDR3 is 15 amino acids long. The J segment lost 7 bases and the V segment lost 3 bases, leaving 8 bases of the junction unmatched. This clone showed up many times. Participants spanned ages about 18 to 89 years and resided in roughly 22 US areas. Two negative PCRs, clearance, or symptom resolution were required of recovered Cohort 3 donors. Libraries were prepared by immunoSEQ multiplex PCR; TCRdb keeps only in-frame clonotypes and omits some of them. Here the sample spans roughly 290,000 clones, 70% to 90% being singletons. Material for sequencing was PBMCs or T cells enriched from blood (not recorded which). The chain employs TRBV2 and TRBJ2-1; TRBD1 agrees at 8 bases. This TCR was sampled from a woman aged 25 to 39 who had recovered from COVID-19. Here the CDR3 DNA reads TGTGCCAGCAGTGAGGGACAGGCAATTTATAATGAGCAGTTCTTC. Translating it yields CASSEGQAIYNEQFF.